Listed below are T cell receptor beta chains from one sample, sequenced in a study of cytomegalovirus exposure and HLA in healthy donors. Sequenced by immunoSEQ multiplex PCR; TCRdb stores in-frame clones only, minus some. The repertoire has tens of thousands of clones, nearly 80% of them found once; the top ten carry around 9.3%. The sequencing sample was made of PBMCs. The receptors originated from a woman in her 40s in good health and CMV-seropositive. CDR3s include the opening cysteine and the closing phenylalanine or tryptophan. D genes are given only for firm matches. Part of the rows lack a size; the others show once, few, many or a class for expanded clones.

V: TRBV4-3
D: NA
size: NA
J: TRBJ1-2
CDR3: CASSQLGGGGIYGYTF
DNA: TGCGCCAGCAGCCAACTCGGGGGAGGGGGGATCTATGGCTACACCTTC

V: TRBV29-1
D: NA
size: NA
J: TRBJ1-5
CDR3: CSVGRGNNQPQHF
DNA: TGCAGCGTTGGCAGGGGAAACAATCAGCCCCAGCATTTT

V: TRBV27
D: TRBD2
size: NA
J: TRBJ2-3
CDR3: CASSLGLRGGRADTQYF
DNA: TGTGCCAGCAGTTTGGGTTTGCGGGGGGGCCGGGCAGATACGCAGTATTTT

V: TRBV9
D: TRBD1
size: NA
J: TRBJ2-2
CDR3: CASSATGGLSTGELFF
DNA: TGTGCCAGCAGCGCCACAGGGGGGTTAAGCACCGGGGAGCTGTTTTTT

V: TRBV28
D: NA
size: NA
J: TRBJ2-1
CDR3: CASMGGSSYNEQFF
DNA: TGTGCCAGCATGGGGGGAAGCTCCTACAATGAGCAGTTCTTC

V: TRBV27
D: NA
size: once
J: TRBJ1-2
CDR3: CASSLQGYGYTF
DNA: TGTGCCAGCAGTTTACAGGGTTATGGCTACACCTTC

V: TRBV5-4
D: TRBD2
size: NA
J: TRBJ2-3
CDR3: CAIGAGGTDTQYF
DNA: TGTGCCATCGGAGCGGGGGGTACAGATACGCAGTATTTT

V: TRBV10-3
D: NA
size: NA
J: TRBJ1-5
CDR3: CAISGEGDQPQHF
DNA: TGTGCCATCAGCGGAGAGGGGGATCAGCCCCAGCATTTT

V: TRBV27
D: TRBD2
size: once
J: TRBJ2-1
CDR3: CASSLEARGRGEQFF
DNA: TGTGCCAGCAGTTTAGAAGCGCGAGGGCGGGGGGAGCAGTTCTTC

V: TRBV6-5
D: TRBD1
size: NA
J: TRBJ1-4
CDR3: CASSYRQGEEKLFF
DNA: TGTGCCAGCAGTTACCGACAGGGGGAAGAAAAACTGTTTTTT

V: TRBV7-9
D: NA
size: NA
J: TRBJ1-5
CDR3: CASRRDGVRQPQHF
DNA: TGTGCCAGCAGAAGAGACGGGGTACGGCAGCCCCAGCATTTT

V: TRBV7-6
D: TRBD2
size: NA
J: TRBJ2-7
CDR3: CASSSGASGIYEQYF
DNA: TGTGCCAGCAGCTCCGGGGCTAGCGGAATCTACGAGCAGTACTTC

V: TRBV9
D: TRBD1
size: NA
J: TRBJ2-7
CDR3: CASSVGQGIPYEQYF
DNA: TGTGCCAGCAGCGTTGGACAGGGGATTCCCTACGAGCAGTACTTC

V: TRBV13
D: TRBD1
size: NA
J: TRBJ1-2
CDR3: CASSLGPGTGGGYTF
DNA: TGTGCCAGCAGCTTAGGCCCGGGGACAGGGGGAGGCTACACCTTC

V: TRBV2
D: NA
size: NA
J: TRBJ2-5
CDR3: CASQEIRQETQYF
DNA: TGTGCCAGCCAGGAAATTCGACAAGAGACCCAGTACTTC

V: TRBV15
D: TRBD1
size: NA
J: TRBJ1-4
CDR3: CATSGQGDEKLFF
DNA: TGTGCCACCAGTGGGCAGGGGGATGAAAAACTGTTTTTT

V: TRBV28
D: TRBD1
size: NA
J: TRBJ2-7
CDR3: CASSLPGTGWGYEQYF
DNA: TGTGCCAGCAGTTTACCAGGGACAGGGTGGGGCTACGAGCAGTACTTC

V: TRBV28
D: TRBD1
size: NA
J: TRBJ2-3
CDR3: CASSIDRVGDTQYF
DNA: TGTGCCAGCAGCATAGACAGGGTGGGAGATACGCAGTATTTT

V: TRBV6-6
D: NA
size: NA
J: TRBJ1-2
CDR3: CATRAPGKIGYTF
DNA: TGTGCCACCCGGGCGCCGGGGAAAATTGGCTACACCTTC

V: TRBV10-1
D: NA
size: NA
J: TRBJ2-5
CDR3: CAPIEGGASETQYF
DNA: TGCGCCCCCATCGAGGGGGGGGCCTCAGAGACCCAGTACTTC

V: TRBV6-5
D: NA
size: NA
J: TRBJ1-4
CDR3: CASRGHSTNEKLFF
DNA: TGTGCCAGCAGGGGACACTCAACTAATGAAAAACTGTTTTTT

V: TRBV6-6
D: NA
size: NA
J: TRBJ1-3
CDR3: CASRGSGNTIYF
DNA: TGTGCTAGTCGGGGCTCTGGAAACACCATATATTTT

V: TRBV5-5
D: TRBD1
size: NA
J: TRBJ1-5
CDR3: CASSLEGAMGQPQHF
DNA: TGTGCCAGCAGCTTGGAGGGGGCGATGGGTCAGCCCCAGCATTTT

V: TRBV30
D: TRBD2
size: once
J: TRBJ2-3
CDR3: CASGLAGGHPDTQYF
DNA: TGTGCCTCGGGACTAGCGGGGGGGCACCCAGATACGCAGTATTTT

V: TRBV4-1
D: TRBD1
size: NA
J: TRBJ1-2
CDR3: CASSPIRGGTDNYGYTF
DNA: TGCGCCAGCAGCCCAATAAGAGGAGGGACAGACAACTATGGCTACACCTTC

V: TRBV21-1
D: NA
size: few
J: TRBJ2-1
CDR3: CASSKAPSSYNEQFF
DNA: TGTGCCAGCAGCAAAGCGCCTAGCTCCTACAATGAGCAGTTCTTC

V: TRBV11-2
D: TRBD1
size: NA
J: TRBJ2-4
CDR3: CASSLEQGKNIQYF
DNA: TGTGCCAGCAGCTTAGAACAGGGGAAGAACATTCAGTACTTC

V: TRBV5-1
D: TRBD1
size: NA
J: TRBJ1-2
CDR3: CASSLAPGQGGYTF
DNA: TGCGCCAGCAGCTTGGCCCCCGGACAGGGCGGCTACACCTTC

V: TRBV5-1
D: TRBD2
size: once
J: TRBJ2-3
CDR3: CASSLSGAPDTQYF
DNA: TGCGCCAGCAGCCTTAGCGGGGCCCCGGATACGCAGTATTTT

V: TRBV7-6
D: NA
size: NA
J: TRBJ1-2
CDR3: CASSLGTAYGYTF
DNA: TGTGCCAGCAGCTTAGGCACTGCCTATGGCTACACCTTC

V: TRBV28
D: TRBD1
size: NA
J: TRBJ2-5
CDR3: CASSPMPDRGGEQYF
DNA: TGTGCCAGCAGCCCGATGCCTGACAGGGGGGGAGAGCAGTACTTC

V: TRBV28
D: TRBD1
size: once
J: TRBJ2-1
CDR3: CASSDPGGQGSNEQFF
DNA: TGTGCTAGCAGTGACCCCGGGGGACAGGGCTCCAATGAGCAGTTCTTC

V: TRBV5-4
D: NA
size: NA
J: TRBJ1-5
CDR3: CASSLVTPYSNQPQHF
DNA: TGTGCCAGCAGCTTGGTAACACCTTATAGCAATCAGCCCCAGCATTTT

V: TRBV7-2
D: NA
size: NA
J: TRBJ2-1
CDR3: CASSPAGEQFF
DNA: TGTGCCAGCAGCCCCGCAGGGGAGCAGTTCTTC

V: TRBV19
D: TRBD1
size: NA
J: TRBJ2-2
CDR3: CASNPGQGGPGELFF
DNA: TGTGCCAGTAACCCGGGACAGGGGGGCCCCGGGGAGCTGTTTTTT

V: TRBV5-1
D: TRBD2
size: NA
J: TRBJ2-2
CDR3: CASSRTSTNTGELFF
DNA: TGCGCCAGCAGCCGGACTAGCACGAACACCGGGGAGCTGTTTTTT

V: TRBV18
D: NA
size: NA
J: TRBJ1-5
CDR3: CASSPHQGVDQPQHF
DNA: TGTGCCAGCTCACCACACCAGGGTGTGGATCAGCCCCAGCATTTT

V: TRBV19
D: NA
size: NA
J: TRBJ1-6
CDR3: CASNFDSLNSPLHF
DNA: TGTGCCAGTAACTTCGACAGTTTGAATTCACCCCTCCACTTT

V: TRBV11-1
D: NA
size: NA
J: TRBJ2-6
CDR3: CASSHSSGANVLTF
DNA: TGTGCCAGCAGTCACAGCTCTGGGGCCAACGTCCTAACTTTC

V: TRBV6-6
D: NA
size: NA
J: TRBJ1-2
CDR3: CASSYFPDSYGYTF
DNA: TGTGCCAGCAGTTACTTCCCGGACAGCTATGGCTACACCTTC

V: TRBV6-4
D: NA
size: few
J: TRBJ1-2
CDR3: CASSERGYGYTF
DNA: TGTGCCAGCAGTGAAAGGGGCTATGGCTACACCTTC

V: TRBV7-9
D: NA
size: NA
J: TRBJ1-4
CDR3: CASSWDSASEKLFF
DNA: TGTGCCAGCAGTTGGGACTCAGCCTCTGAAAAACTGTTTTTT

V: TRBV19
D: NA
size: NA
J: TRBJ2-7
CDR3: CASSIVAGGYEQYF
DNA: TGTGCCAGTAGTATTGTGGCAGGCGGGTACGAGCAGTACTTC

V: TRBV5-8
D: NA
size: NA
J: TRBJ1-5
CDR3: CASSLGTGGNQPQHF
DNA: TGTGCCAGCAGTTTGGGGACCGGGGGCAATCAGCCCCAGCATTTT

V: TRBV7-9
D: NA
size: NA
J: TRBJ2-3
CDR3: CASSFDWPGTDTQYF
DNA: TGTGCCAGCAGCTTTGACTGGCCCGGCACAGATACGCAGTATTTT

V: TRBV27
D: NA
size: few
J: TRBJ1-1
CDR3: CASRDGGYTEAFF
DNA: TGTGCCAGCAGAGACGGGGGTTACACTGAAGCTTTCTTT

V: TRBV7-6
D: TRBD2
size: NA
J: TRBJ2-4
CDR3: CASSLGRRGGKDKNIQYF
DNA: TGTGCCAGCAGCTTAGGCAGGCGCGGGGGAAAAGACAAAAACATTCAGTACTTC

V: TRBV6-6
D: TRBD1
size: NA
J: TRBJ1-5
CDR3: CASSYQTGSGQPQHF
DNA: TGTGCCAGCAGTTACCAGACAGGGTCGGGCCAGCCCCAGCATTTT

V: TRBV9
D: TRBD2
size: NA
J: TRBJ2-7
CDR3: CASSALAGDQYF
DNA: TGTGCCAGCAGCGCCCTAGCGGGGGATCAGTACTTC

V: TRBV6-6
D: NA
size: NA
J: TRBJ1-4
CDR3: CASSYEERNEKLFF
DNA: TGTGCCAGCAGTTACGAGGAAAGAAATGAAAAACTGTTTTTT

V: TRBV5-6
D: TRBD1
size: once
J: TRBJ1-5
CDR3: CASSLGGTGIREPQHF
DNA: TGTGCCAGCAGCTTGGGGGGGACAGGGATACGTGAGCCCCAGCATTTT

V: TRBV6-5
D: TRBD1
size: NA
J: TRBJ2-2
CDR3: CASSYSQGMDTGELFF
DNA: TGTGCCAGCAGTTACTCACAGGGGATGGACACCGGGGAGCTGTTTTTT

V: TRBV7-2
D: NA
size: NA
J: TRBJ2-5
CDR3: CASSPHLLATQETQYF
DNA: TGTGCCAGCAGCCCCCACCTACTAGCAACCCAAGAGACCCAGTACTTC

V: TRBV6-6
D: TRBD1
size: NA
J: TRBJ2-7
CDR3: CASSLRQGASYEQYF
DNA: TGTGCCAGCAGTCTACGACAGGGGGCCTCCTACGAGCAGTACTTC

V: TRBV4-3
D: NA
size: NA
J: TRBJ1-3
CDR3: CASSQGDSGNTIYF
DNA: TGCGCCAGCAGCCAAGGAGACTCTGGAAACACCATATATTTT

V: TRBV11-2
D: TRBD2
size: NA
J: TRBJ2-2
CDR3: CASSLRTSGGAGELFF
DNA: TGTGCCAGCAGCTTACGGACTAGCGGGGGGGCAGGGGAGCTGTTTTTT

V: TRBV6-1
D: TRBD2
size: NA
J: TRBJ2-1
CDR3: CASGLAGNYNEQFF
DNA: TGTGCCAGCGGACTAGCGGGTAACTACAATGAGCAGTTCTTC

V: TRBV7-3
D: NA
size: NA
J: TRBJ1-1
CDR3: CASSAQGTNTEAFF
DNA: TGTGCCAGCAGCGCGCAGGGTACGAACACTGAAGCTTTCTTT

V: TRBV6-5
D: NA
size: NA
J: TRBJ1-1
CDR3: CASSYEYNTEAFF
DNA: TGTGCCAGCAGTTACGAGTATAACACTGAAGCTTTCTTT

V: TRBV11-2
D: TRBD2
size: NA
J: TRBJ2-3
CDR3: CASTSPTSGPSRAYF
DNA: TGTGCCAGCACCTCCCCGACTAGCGGACCGTCAAGGGCGTATTTT